This T cell receptor (beta chain) was identified during a study of blood T cell repertoires in COVID-19. Study context: Samples taken during acute and convalescent COVID-19 were collected in the United States, Italy and Spain. From T cells, B-cell-depleted T cells, or PBMCs came the material, which was cDNA or gDNA.

This clone appeared a single time. As originally analysed: Amplification of reference gene primers provided the estimated nucleated cell counts. The repertoire was sequenced with immunoSEQ multiplex PCR; TCRdb's copy has only in-frame clones and lacks some. V, J and clone size are taken as reported in that table, and D and trimming were inferred from the DNA itself. Altogether approximately 70,000 clones are present, roughly 82% being singletons, with the ten largest covering about 19%. V was cut by 5 bases and J by 6 bases, with 14 bases left in between. CDR3 length: 13 residues. Germline V lookup: CDR1 LNHDA, CDR2 SQIVND (reference sequence).

This rearrangement joins TRBV19 to TRBJ2-7; D may be TRBD1 (6 bases). The sequencing sample was made of peripheral blood. The TCR comes from a human donor in a cohort sampled during active COVID-19. CDR3 sequence (DNA): TGTGCCAGTAGTTCGAACAGGGCCCTCGAGCAGTACTTC. Translation gives CASSSNRALEQYF.